A single sample is the source of the 18 T cell receptor beta chains below, sequenced in a study of T cell changes during pregnancy in multiple sclerosis. TCRdb keeps only in-frame clones here, not all; method: immunoSEQ multiplex PCR. The sample consists of tens of thousands of clones, 90% to 95% of them appearing once. The sequencing here drew on peripheral blood, taken after pregnancy. All receptors come from a female donor in good health, enrolled as a control in a pregnancy study.

The CDR3 bases are TGTGCCAGCAGCGTATCCTGCCGGAGCCGTAATCAGCCCCAGCATTTT. It encodes CASSVSCRSRNQPQHF. The genes are TRBV9 and TRBJ1-5, with D unresolved. The V and J ends lost 1 base and 4 bases respectively, with 15 bases between them. The CDR3 sequence is 16 residues long. Looked up from germline, CDR1 is SGDLS and CDR2 is YYNGEE.

This chain joins TRBV9 and TRBJ1-1, with 7 bases aligning to TRBD1. CDR3 size: 14 residues. Germline trimming cut 4 bases from V and 1 base from J; bases unmatched to any gene: 4. The germline CDR1 and CDR2 sequences are SGDLS and YYNGEE. The DNA of the CDR3 is TGTGCCAGCAGCCTCCGGACAGGGAACACTGAAGCTTTCTTT. Translating gives CASSLRTGNTEAFF.

The chain has TRBV2 and TRBJ2-3, with D possibly TRBD2 on 6 matching bases. Germline V gene data show CDR1 as SNHLY and CDR2 as FYNNEI. CDR3 length: 11 amino acids. Trimming pared 8 bases from V and 3 bases from J, leaving 6 bases between. In DNA, the CDR3 is TGTGCCAGCGGGAGGACAGATACGCAGTATTTT. It codes for CASGRTDTQYF. The full variable domain, in which reference TRBV2 and TRBJ2-3 provide the parts outside the CDR3, is EPEVTQTPSHQVTQMGQEVILRCVPISNHLYFYWYRQILGQKVEFLVSFYNNEISEKSEIFDDQFSVERPDGSNFTLKIRSTKLEDSAMYFCASGRTDTQYFGPGTRLTVL.

The chain uses TRBV9 and TRBJ2-5; weak D call: TRBD1 (5 bases). Germline lookup yields CDR1 SGDLS and CDR2 YYNGEE. V shed 4 bases and J shed 4 bases, with 14 bases lying between them. The CDR3 sequence is 14 residues long. CDR3 sequence (DNA): TGTGCCAGCAGCATCGACATTGGGGCAGAGACCCAGTACTTC. Residues: CASSIDIGAETQYF.

V is TRBV5-4 and J is TRBJ1-2; 10 bases agree with TRBD1. Losses at the gene ends were 4 bases for V and 4 bases for J; bases not matched to a gene: 4. Germline values: CDR1 SGHNT, CDR2 YYREEE (reference sequence). This CDR3 has 14 amino acids. The DNA for the CDR3 is TGTGCCAGCAGCGGGGGACAGGGGTTCTATGGCTACACCTTC. As protein: CASSGGQGFYGYTF.

This clone was recorded once. This chain joins TRBV5-1 and TRBJ1-1; a possible D gene is TRBD1 (5 bases). This CDR3 has 13 amino acids. V lost 4 bases to trimming and J lost 8 bases, with 15 bases between them. Germline assignment: CDR1 SGHRS and CDR2 YFSETQ. CDR3 region: CASSGTGPAEAFF. In nucleotides, the CDR3 is TGCGCCAGCAGCGGAACAGGTCCCGCCGAAGCTTTCTTT.

The chain recombines TRBV25-1 with TRBJ2-2; possibly TRBD1 for D (5 bases). Trimming pared 6 bases from V and 2 bases from J, leaving 16 bases between. CDR1 is MGHDK and CDR2 is SYGVNS in the germline V gene. CDR3 length equals 16 residues. The CDR3 coding sequence is TGTGCCAGCAGACGGATGGGGCAGGGAAACACCGGGGAGCTGTTTTTT. It translates to CASRRMGQGNTGELFF.

J is TRBJ1-1 and V is TRBV14; D is possibly TRBD1 (5 bases). Trimming stripped 1 base from V and 8 bases from J, with 11 bases between. The CDR3 runs to 13 residues. Looked up from germline, CDR1 is SGHDN and CDR2 is FVKESK. In DNA form, the CDR3 reads TGTGCCAGCAGCCAAGGCCGACAGATAGAAGCTTTCTTT. Encoded protein: CASSQGRQIEAFF.

The J gene is TRBJ1-3, the V gene TRBV4-1, with TRBD1 matching 9 bases. Germline assignment: CDR1 MGHRA and CDR2 YSYEKL. V shed 2 bases, J shed 4 bases, and the junction held 6 bases outside the gene matches. The CDR3 consists of 16 residues. CDR3 sequence: CASSQPGQGQGNTIYF. CDR3 coding DNA: TGCGCCAGCAGCCAACCGGGACAGGGCCAAGGAAACACCATATATTTT.

This chain joins TRBV25-1 and TRBJ1-4; weak D call: TRBD1 (5 bases). The germline gives CDR1 MGHDK, CDR2 SYGVNS. The CDR3 has 14 residues. V was shortened by 3 bases and J by 8 bases, with 13 bases between the two germline ends. The CDR3 here is CASSEGQGGEKLFF. The DNA of the CDR3 is TGTGCCAGCAGTGAGGGCCAGGGAGGCGAAAAACTGTTTTTT.

The gene calls are TRBV5-6 and TRBJ2-7, with D possibly matching TRBD2 (6 bases). Trimming pared 1 base from V and 0 bases from J, leaving 8 bases between. Germline V gene lookup returns CDR1 SGHDT and CDR2 YYEEEE. The CDR3 extends over 14 amino acids. The CDR3 nucleotides are TGTGCCAGCAGCTTGTCCGGGAGCTCCTACGAGCAGTACTTC. This gives the protein CASSLSGSSYEQYF.

Only a few counts were recorded for this clone. V and J are TRBV4-1 and TRBJ1-1; D possibly corresponds to TRBD1 (6 bases). The CDR3 length is 13 residues. In germline, CDR1 is MGHRA, CDR2 YSYEKL. The germline V and J ends were trimmed by 1 base and 5 bases, with 8 bases remaining between them. CDR3 region: CASSQVGGTEAFF. Here the CDR3 DNA reads TGCGCCAGCAGCCAAGTAGGGGGAACTGAAGCTTTCTTT.

The chain combines TRBV6-6 with TRBJ1-2; D is ambiguous. Germline values: CDR1 MNHNY, CDR2 SVGAGI (reference sequence). The CDR3 is 13 amino acids. The germline V and J ends were trimmed by 6 bases and 0 bases, with 8 bases remaining between them. The CDR3 spells CASRLTANYGYTF. CDR3 DNA sequence: TGTGCCAGCAGATTAACAGCTAACTATGGCTACACCTTC.

V usage is TRBV10-3 and J usage is TRBJ1-2; D might be TRBD1 (6 bases). This CDR3 contains 14 residues. V was cut by 7 bases and J by 1 base, with 13 bases left in between. Per germline, CDR1 ENHRY and CDR2 SYGVKD. The CDR3 here is CAITGDGGNYGYTF. CDR3 in DNA: TGTGCCATCACAGGGGATGGGGGTAACTATGGCTACACCTTC.

The genes are TRBV10-3 and TRBJ2-1; 9 bases line up with TRBD2. V lost 4 bases and J lost 6; bases outside the gene matches: 13. Germline V gene data show CDR1 as ENHRY and CDR2 as SYGVKD. There are 17 residues in the CDR3. CDR3 nucleotides: TGTGCCATCAGTGCCTCGGGCGGGGGGGAAATCGTCAATGAGCAGTTCTTC. Translation: CAISASGGGEIVNEQFF.

The genes are TRBV7-2 and TRBJ1-1, with D possibly TRBD1 on 6 matching bases. Per germline, CDR1 SGHTA and CDR2 FQGNSA. This CDR3 has 15 residues. V was clipped by 0 bases and J by 5 bases, with 13 bases between them. CDR3 sequence: CASSLAAGAGTEAFF. In nucleotides, the CDR3 is TGTGCCAGCAGCTTAGCAGCGGGGGCGGGAACTGAAGCTTTCTTT.

The chain joins TRBV19 to TRBJ2-7, with D perhaps TRBD2 (6 bases). V lost 3 bases and J 7 bases, leaving 13 bases between the germline ends. CDR3 length: 13 residues. CDR1 and CDR2 (germline): LNHDA, SQIVND (reference sequence). CDR3 residues: CASSIASGTEQYF. CDR3 DNA sequence: TGTGCCAGTAGTATCGCATCCGGGACTGAGCAGTACTTC.

The rearrangement joins TRBV19 to TRBJ1-1; weak D call: TRBD1 (6 bases). The CDR3 has 15 residues. Germline lookup yields CDR1 LNHDA and CDR2 SQIVND (reference sequence). The ends were cut back, 3 bases at V and 3 bases at J, with 14 bases in the middle. CDR3 sequence: CASSIVQGGYTEAFF. CDR3 bases: TGTGCCAGTAGTATCGTACAGGGCGGGTACACTGAAGCTTTCTTT.